These 25 T cell receptor beta chains originate from one sample sequenced in a study of radiotherapy plus CTLA-4 blockade in lung cancer. This table comes from immunoSEQ multiplex PCR, and its TCRdb copy is limited to in-frame clones, with some not included. The sample has tens of thousands of clones; about 72% are singletons. The specimen was peripheral blood, collected from a patient treated with radiotherapy plus ipilimumab. The origin of the receptors is a human donor with non-small cell lung cancer who had stable disease on radiotherapy plus ipilimumab.

V usage is TRBV7-7 and J usage is TRBJ2-7; a weak D match, TRBD1 (6 bases). CDR3 length: 12 residues. In germline, CDR1 is SSHAT, CDR2 FNYEAQ (reference sequence). The V and J ends lost 6 bases and 7 bases respectively, with 13 bases between them. CDR3 loop: CASSPTGQEQYV. DNA of the CDR3: TGTGCCAGCAGTCCTACAGGGCAAGAGCAGTACGTC.

The count of this clone is one. CDR3 in amino acids: CSVRQGLEAFF. The CDR3, as DNA: TGCAGCGTAAGGCAGGGTCTCGAAGCTTTCTTT. This chain joins TRBV29-1 and TRBJ1-1; D is possibly TRBD1 (5 bases). In germline, CDR1 is SQVTM, CDR2 ANQGSEA. Trimming left V 6 bases short and J 8 bases short, with 13 bases between. The CDR3 has 11 residues.

V gene TRBV10-3 combines with J gene TRBJ2-7; 9 nucleotides agree with TRBD2. V dropped 3 bases and J dropped 4; count of bases not matched to a gene: 4. Looked up from germline, CDR1 is ENHRY and CDR2 is SYGVKD. The CDR3 is 14 residues long. The CDR3 loop reads CAISDPGLAYEQYV. The CDR3 region has the DNA TGTGCCATCAGTGACCCGGGACTAGCTTACGAGCAGTACGTC.

This chain uses TRBV28 with TRBJ2-7, with 11 bases fitting TRBD1. Germline V CDR1 and CDR2: MDHEN, SYDVKM. Germline trimming cut 6 bases from V and 3 bases from J; bases unmatched to any gene: 4. The CDR3 contains 14 residues. The CDR3 coding sequence is TGTGCCAGCAGCCCGGGGACAGGGGGCTACGAGCAGTACGTC. It encodes CASSPGTGGYEQYV.

The chain has TRBV2 and TRBJ1-1; D remains unclear. The germline V gene encodes CDR1 SNHLY and CDR2 FYNNEI. V lost 2 bases and J lost 5, with 15 bases in between. This CDR3 region has 15 residues. The CDR3 reads CASSERTPLLTEAFF. Here the CDR3 DNA reads TGTGCCAGCAGTGAAAGGACTCCCCTCCTTACTGAAGCTTTCTTT.

The DNA for the CDR3 is TGTGCCAGCAGCGTCGGGGGCGCCCACTACAATGAGCAGTTCTTC. This gives the protein CASSVGGAHYNEQFF. The V call is TRBV9, the J call TRBJ2-1; perhaps D is TRBD1 or TRBD2 (6 bases each). Germline V gene sequence: CDR1 SGDLS, CDR2 YYNGEE. V dropped 2 bases and J dropped 3 bases, with 12 bases sitting between them. The CDR3 contains 15 residues.

The V and J genes are TRBV11-3 and TRBJ2-5; TRBD1 matches 7 bases. The CDR3 has 15 amino acids. The germline V gene has CDR1 SGHNT and CDR2 YENEEA. Losses at the gene ends were 8 bases for V and 5 bases for J; bases not matched to a gene: 14. The DNA for the CDR3 is TGTGCCAGCTCCACAGGGGCGGATACTAGGGAGACCCAGTACTTC. It specifies CASSTGADTRETQYF. Combining the CDR3 with reference TRBV11-3 and TRBJ2-5 gives the whole variable domain EAGVVQSPRYKIIEKKQPVAFWCNPISGHNTLYWYLQNLGQGPELLIRYENEEAVDDSQLPKDRFSAERLKGVDSTLKIQPAELGDSAVYLCASSTGADTRETQYFGPGTRLLVL.

V and J are TRBV9 and TRBJ2-7; possibly TRBD1 or TRBD2 for D (5 bases each). This CDR3 is built from 13 residues. The germline V gene has CDR1 SGDLS and CDR2 YYNGEE. V was clipped by 3 bases and J by 3 bases, with 10 bases between them. The CDR3 sequence: CASSGGAVYEQYF. CDR3 nucleotide sequence: TGTGCCAGCAGCGGAGGGGCGGTCTACGAGCAGTACTTC.

V and J are TRBV29-1 and TRBJ2-7; 15 bases match TRBD2. Germline values: CDR1 SQVTM, CDR2 ANQGSEA. The CDR3 is made up of 15 amino acids. Trimming removed 4 bases from V and 5 bases from J; junction bases left unmatched: 6. As DNA, the CDR3 is TGCAGCGTTGGGGGACTAGCGGGGGGCGAACACGAGCAGTACTTC. This gives the protein CSVGGLAGGEHEQYF.

This chain joins TRBV7-2 and TRBJ1-2; 7 positions agree with TRBD1. The germline V gene encodes CDR1 SGHTA and CDR2 FQGNSA. The CDR3 is 15 residues long. After removal of 0 bases from V and 6 bases from J, the junction contained 7 bases not matched to a gene. CDR3 DNA sequence: TGTGCCAGCAGCTTAGCCCTCCCAGGGGGAGATGGCTACACCTTC. Amino acid sequence: CASSLALPGGDGYTF.

The chain carries TRBV11-3 and TRBJ2-2; TRBD1 aligns across 8 bases. J gave up 7 bases and V 2 bases, and 6 bases lay outside the gene matches. Germline V gives CDR1 SGHNT, CDR2 YENEEA. The CDR3 is 15 amino acids. The CDR3 spells CASSLSDRGHGELFF. DNA of the CDR3: TGTGCCAGCAGCTTATCCGACAGGGGTCACGGGGAGCTGTTTTTT.

The chain couples TRBV18 to TRBJ1-1, with TRBD1 identical over 8 bases. The CDR3 is made up of 15 amino acids. Germline V gene lookup returns CDR1 KGHSH and CDR2 LQKENI. V lost 1 base to trimming and J lost 5 bases; unmatched junction nucleotides: 6. The chain's CDR3 is CASSPRDRGGTEAFF. Here the CDR3 DNA reads TGTGCCAGCTCACCACGCGACAGGGGAGGAACTGAAGCTTTCTTT.

The rearrangement links TRBV2 to TRBJ2-5; D ambiguous. Germline assignment: CDR1 SNHLY and CDR2 FYNNEI. V was shortened by 7 bases and J by 0 bases, with 9 bases between the two germline ends. CDR3 length: 13 residues. This CDR3 is CASIGRNQETQYF. The CDR3 DNA reads as TGTGCCAGCATTGGACGGAACCAAGAGACCCAGTACTTC.

This clone was counted once. The J gene is TRBJ1-4, the V gene TRBV5-1; no firm D call. Germline CDR1 is SGHRS and CDR2 is YFSETQ. The CDR3 loop spans 14 amino acids. V lost 3 bases to trimming and J lost 3 bases, with 9 bases between them. The CDR3 sequence: CASSSRLSNEKLFF. The CDR3 nucleotides are TGCGCCAGCAGCTCGAGGCTCTCTAATGAAAAACTGTTTTTT.

The chain carries TRBV11-2 and TRBJ1-3; D is perhaps TRBD1 (5 bases). The CDR3 is 15 amino acids. Trimming removed 5 bases from V and 0 bases from J, with 11 bases in between. Germline V lookup: CDR1 SGHAT, CDR2 FQNNGV. The CDR3: CASSLHRSSGNTIYF. DNA of the CDR3: TGTGCCAGCAGCCTACACAGGAGCTCTGGAAACACCATATATTTT.

This clone has more than one count but fewer than ten. CDR3 nucleotide sequence: TGTGCCAGCAGCCCACAGGGGAAAGTGTGGGATACGCAGTATTTT. It translates to CASSPQGKVWDTQYF. The V call is TRBV11-2, the J call TRBJ2-3; 7 bases align to TRBD1. V lost 5 bases to trimming and J lost 6 bases; unmatched junction nucleotides: 11. CDR3 length equals 15 residues. Germline V gives CDR1 SGHAT, CDR2 FQNNGV.

The gene calls are TRBV28 and TRBJ2-2; 7 positions match TRBD2. The germline gives CDR1 MDHEN, CDR2 SYDVKM. The junction had 10 bases not matched to a gene; V was cut back by 7 bases and J by 5 bases. This CDR3 comprises 15 residues. This CDR3 is CASISGTTFTGELFF. The CDR3 nucleotides are TGTGCCAGCATAAGCGGGACTACTTTTACCGGGGAGCTGTTTTTT.

A single count supports this clone. This chain connects TRBV6-1 to TRBJ2-1; 10 nucleotides align to TRBD2. This CDR3 has 20 residues. CDR1 and CDR2 (germline): MNHNS, SASEGT. V lost 4 bases and J lost 1; bases outside the gene matches: 16. The CDR3 spells CASSASSSGGYYFSYNEQFF. CDR3 nucleotides: TGTGCCAGCAGTGCTTCTTCTAGCGGGGGTTACTATTTTTCCTACAATGAGCAGTTCTTC.

This chain links TRBV7-9 with TRBJ1-1, with TRBD1 as a possible D gene (6 bases). Trimming took off 1 base at V and 0 bases at J, with 9 bases between the two ends. Per germline, CDR1 SEHNR and CDR2 FQNEAQ (reference sequence). This CDR3 has 15 amino acids. The CDR3 is CASSLGAGVNTEAFF. The CDR3 DNA reads TGTGCCAGCAGCTTAGGTGCAGGGGTGAACACTGAAGCTTTCTTT.

This clone showed up just once. The V and J genes are TRBV7-7 and TRBJ2-1; 9 nucleotides match TRBD2. J was trimmed by 7 bases and V by 1 base; bases with no gene match: 5. The V gene's germline CDR1 is SSHAT and CDR2 FNYEAQ (reference sequence). CDR3 length: 15 amino acids. CDR3 sequence (DNA): TGTGCCAGCAGCTTAGAGGCTAGCGGGGTAAATGAGCAGTTCTTC. It yields the protein CASSLEASGVNEQFF.

The V gene is TRBV28, the J gene TRBJ1-5; TRBD1 might be the D (6 bases). Germline V gene lookup returns CDR1 MDHEN and CDR2 SYDVKM. The V gene lost 2 bases and the J gene lost 5 bases, with 10 bases spanning the gap. The CDR3 covers 14 residues. CDR3 in DNA: TGTGCCAGCAGTTTAGGGCGGACAGATCAGCCCCAGCATTTT. Its translation is CASSLGRTDQPQHF.

The V call is TRBV7-9, the J call TRBJ1-2; 9 bases agree with TRBD1. Per germline, CDR1 SEHNR and CDR2 FQNEAQ (reference sequence). This CDR3 contains 14 residues. Trimming at V came to 3 bases and at J to 7 bases, leaving 6 bases not matched to a gene. CDR3 in DNA: TGTGCCAGCAGCTTCCTCACAGGGGGCTTTGGCTACACCTTC. Its translation: CASSFLTGGFGYTF.

A few counts support this clone. V and J are TRBV2 and TRBJ2-6; no definite D call. Germline loops: CDR1 SNHLY, CDR2 FYNNEI. Trimming pared 6 bases from V and 5 bases from J, leaving 14 bases between. This CDR3 has 15 amino acids. CDR3 DNA sequence: TGTGCCAGCAGACCGATACAAAGTCGGGCCAACGTCCTGACTTTC. Translation gives CASRPIQSRANVLTF.

The J gene is TRBJ2-5, the V gene TRBV28; no definite D call. Trimming cost V 4 bases and J 5 bases, with 8 bases left between them. The CDR3 has 12 amino acids. The V gene's germline CDR1 is MDHEN and CDR2 SYDVKM. As DNA, the CDR3 is TGTGCCAGCAGTTCCTTTAGGGAGACCCAGTACTTC. Its translation: CASSSFRETQYF.

In its sample, this clone was seen once. This chain uses TRBV14 with TRBJ1-2; D not certain. CDR1 and CDR2 from the germline V gene are SGHDN and FVKESK. The CDR3 is 13 amino acids. The germline V and J ends were trimmed by 0 bases and 4 bases, with 6 bases remaining between them. CDR3 in DNA: TGTGCCAGCAGCCAAGAGGGTCCCTATGGCTACACCTTC. It yields the protein CASSQEGPYGYTF.